This TCR beta chain was documented in a study of blood T cell repertoires in COVID-19. Method: immunoSEQ multiplex PCR; TCRdb's copy keeps in-frame clones and lacks some. The table shows about 190,000 clones, with approximately 90% occurring only once. The sequencing input was peripheral blood. The source is a human donor in a cohort sampled during active COVID-19.

CDR3 residues: CASSKDRGGPLHF. The DNA of the CDR3 is TGTGCCAGCAGCAAGGACAGGGGGGGCCCCCTCCACTTT. The chain combines TRBV2 with TRBJ1-6; the match to TRBD1 covers 10 bases. The CDR3 extends over 13 amino acids. Germline V CDR1 and CDR2: SNHLY, FYNNEI. V was pared by 6 bases and J by 13 bases, with 6 bases of the junction left unmatched. The entire variable domain, with the rest obtained from reference TRBV2 and TRBJ1-6, is as follows: EPEVTQTPSHQVTQMGQEVILRCVPISNHLYFYWYRQILGQKVEFLVSFYNNEISEKSEIFDDQFSVERPDGSNFTLKIRSTKLEDSAMYFCASSKDRGGPLHFGNGTRLTVT.